The T cell receptor (beta chain) under discussion was sequenced for a study of T cells after posttransplantation cyclophosphamide. Study results and limitations: Blood and skin or GI T cell repertoires showed limited TRB overlap. Donor CD8+ memory clones often dominated recipient blood repertoires at later times. Recipient CMV seropositivity and CMV reactivation strongly tracked TRB clonality.

Details on this clone: Its antigen is as yet unknown.

This related bone marrow graft donor gave peripheral blood on the day of marrow donation. Assay: immunoSEQ multiplex PCR; the TCRdb copy retains only in-frame clones and omits some. The sample has more than 35,000 clones, none seen only once. V shed 2 bases, J shed 0 bases, and the junction held 10 bases outside the gene matches. This CDR3 has 18 amino acids. Germline V CDR1 and CDR2: SGHTA, FQGNSA. The clonotype comes from a man aged 50 to 59 in good health, CMV-negative, and a related stem cell transplant donor. The chain has TRBV7-2 and TRBJ2-4; TRBD2 agrees at 7 bases. The sample consisted of PBMCs. The CDR3 DNA reads TGTGCCAGCAGCTTATTCTCAGCGGGATCTTTAGCCAAAAACATTCAGTACTTC. It translates to CASSLFSAGSLAKNIQYF. The full variable domain, completed using reference TRBV7-2 and TRBJ2-4, is GAGVSQSPSNKVTEKGKDVELRCDPISGHTALYWYRQSLGQGLEFLIYFQGNSAPDKSGLPSDRFSAERTGGSVSTLTIQRTQQEDSAVYLCASSLFSAGSLAKNIQYFGAGTRLSVL.